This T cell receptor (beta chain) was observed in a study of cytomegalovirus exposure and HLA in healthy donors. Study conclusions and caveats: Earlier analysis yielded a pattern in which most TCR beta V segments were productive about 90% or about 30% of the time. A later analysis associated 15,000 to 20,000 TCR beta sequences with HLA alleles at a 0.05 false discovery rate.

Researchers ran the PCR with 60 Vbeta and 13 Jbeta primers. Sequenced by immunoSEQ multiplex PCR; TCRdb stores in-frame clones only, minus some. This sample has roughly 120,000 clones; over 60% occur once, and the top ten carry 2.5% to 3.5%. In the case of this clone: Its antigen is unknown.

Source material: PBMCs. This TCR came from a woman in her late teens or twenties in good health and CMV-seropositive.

The CDR3 bases are TGTGCCTGGAGTGTAACGTGGACAGTAGAGACCCAGTACTTC. Its protein product is CAWSVTWTVETQYF. The chain links TRBV30 to TRBJ2-5, with a weak D call TRBD1 (6 bases). Germline V lookup: CDR1 GTSNPN, CDR2 SVGIG (reference sequence). Trimming cost V 0 bases and J 4 bases, with 12 bases left between them. The CDR3 spans 14 residues.